Following are 15 T cell receptor beta chains from one sample sequenced in a study of blood T cell repertoires in COVID-19. Sequenced by immunoSEQ multiplex PCR; TCRdb stores in-frame clones only, minus some. The sample has about 200,000 clones; around 80% are singletons. Sequencing was performed on peripheral blood. Every receptor here comes from a human donor in a cohort sampled during active COVID-19.

This clone was detected only once. This chain uses TRBV15 with TRBJ2-1; TRBD1 matches at 10 bases. The ends lost 0 bases at V and 5 bases at J; junction bases unmatched: 10. This CDR3 has 18 residues. Germline V gene data show CDR1 as LNHNV and CDR2 as YYDKDF (reference sequence). The CDR3 sequence is CATSREFPDRGLDNEQFF. The CDR3 DNA reads TGTGCCACCAGCAGAGAGTTCCCCGACAGGGGGCTTGACAATGAGCAGTTCTTC.

This chain links TRBV4-2 with TRBJ2-5, with D possibly TRBD2 on 5 matching bases. Trimming pared 0 bases from V and 1 base from J, leaving 9 bases between. Germline loops: CDR1 LGHNA, CDR2 YNFKEQ. The CDR3 has 15 residues. The CDR3 here is CASSQDRLAQETQYF. The CDR3 nucleotides are TGTGCCAGCAGCCAAGATCGTCTAGCCCAAGAGACCCAGTACTTC.

This clone was counted many times. This chain joins TRBV6-1 and TRBJ1-5, with 7 nucleotides matching TRBD1. The CDR3 extends over 15 amino acids. V gave up 2 bases and J gave up 3 bases; unmatched junction bases: 4. Germline-derived CDR1 and CDR2 are MNHNS and SASEGT. The CDR3 DNA is TGTGCCAGCAGTGAATGGGGACAGTCCAATCAGCCCCAGCATTTT. Its protein is CASSEWGQSNQPQHF.

The J gene is TRBJ2-5, the V gene TRBV5-1; weak D call: TRBD2 (5 bases). The CDR3 totals 14 residues. Deletions cut 2 bases from V and 5 bases from J, with 13 bases between. The V gene's germline CDR1 is SGHRS and CDR2 YFSETQ. The CDR3 sequence: CASSFGLAPETQYF. DNA for the CDR3: TGCGCCAGCAGCTTCGGGCTAGCTCCTGAGACCCAGTACTTC.

Of note for this clone: Mismatch with germline at one junction end may stem from a read error. This chain links TRBV7-9 with TRBJ2-7, with 9 bases matching TRBD2. CDR1 is SEHNR and CDR2 is FQNEAQ in the germline V gene (reference sequence). The CDR3 is 16 residues long. CDR3 sequence (DNA): TGTGCCAGCAGTCATACGCGGACTAGCGCCTCCGACGAGCAGTACTTC. This sequence encodes CASSHTRTSASDEQYF.

The table lists this clone with a count of one. The chain is built from TRBV3-1 (or the pseudogene TRBV3-2) and TRBJ1-4; D is ambiguous. Germline CDR1 and CDR2: LGHDT and YNNKEL (reference sequence). The CDR3 covers 13 residues. V lost 2 bases and J 8 bases, leaving 9 bases between the germline ends. This chain's CDR3 is CASSQFPGEKLFF. DNA of the CDR3: TGTGCCAGCAGCCAATTCCCCGGGGAAAAACTGTTTTTT.

This rearrangement joins TRBV5-1 to TRBJ2-1; TRBD2 aligns across 9 bases. Germline CDR1 and CDR2: SGHRS and YFSETQ. This CDR3 has 14 residues. After removal of 3 bases from V and 5 bases from J, the junction contained 3 bases not matched to a gene. CDR3 loop: CASSWRTSDNEQFF. In DNA, the CDR3 is TGCGCCAGCAGCTGGAGGACTAGCGACAATGAGCAGTTCTTC.

This clone has a handful of counts. The CDR3 loop reads CASSRVATEAFF. CDR3 coding DNA: TGTGCCAGCAGCCGGGTGGCCACTGAAGCTTTCTTT. V usage is TRBV7-2 and J usage is TRBJ1-1; D is undetermined. Germline lookup yields CDR1 SGHTA and CDR2 FQGNSA. The CDR3 has 12 amino acids. V was shortened by 5 bases and J by 4 bases, with 8 bases between the two germline ends.

This chain uses TRBV5-1 with TRBJ2-7, with 8 bases aligning to TRBD2. The V gene end was trimmed by 1 base and the J gene end by 7 bases; junction bases not matched to a gene: 7. Germline CDR1 and CDR2: SGHRS and YFSETQ. The CDR3 has 14 amino acids. In DNA, the CDR3 is TGCGCCAGCAGCTTGTTGGTAGCGGGGCAGGAGCAGTACTTC. Translation gives CASSLLVAGQEQYF.

This chain links TRBV19 with TRBJ2-6; D is possibly TRBD2 (5 bases). The germline CDR1 and CDR2 sequences are LNHDA and SQIVND (reference sequence). This CDR3 region has 17 residues. Between the trimmed V and J ends, which lost 5 bases and 0 bases, there was a span of 14 bases. The CDR3 protein is CASSLAQALSGANVLTF. CDR3 sequence (DNA): TGTGCCAGTAGTCTAGCCCAGGCCCTCTCTGGGGCCAACGTCCTGACTTTC.

V usage is TRBV5-1 and J usage is TRBJ2-7; D is undetermined. Trimming removed 0 bases from V and 0 bases from J, with 10 bases in between. CDR3 length equals 15 residues. CDR1 and CDR2 from the germline V gene are SGHRS and YFSETQ. CDR3: CASSLGLANSYEQYF. DNA of the CDR3: TGCGCCAGCAGCTTGGGGTTAGCTAACTCCTACGAGCAGTACTTC.

The rearrangement links TRBV24-1 to TRBJ2-2; D possibly corresponds to TRBD2 (5 bases). The CDR3 length is 14 residues. Trimming removed 8 bases at V and 3 bases at J, with 12 bases between. From germline, CDR1 is KGHDR and CDR2 SFDVKD. The CDR3 region has the DNA TGTGCCACCAACTCTCCAGCGGACACCGGGGAGCTGTTTTTT. Protein sequence: CATNSPADTGELFF.

The chain couples TRBV18 to TRBJ2-4; D is perhaps TRBD1 (6 bases). The CDR3 loop spans 15 amino acids. Per germline, CDR1 KGHSH and CDR2 LQKENI. Trimming shortened V by 0 bases and J by 3 bases, and 9 bases separated the two germline ends. Written as DNA, the CDR3 is TGTGCCAGCTCACCACCATCAGGGGACAAAAACATTCAGTACTTC. Translating it yields CASSPPSGDKNIQYF. Filled out from reference TRBV18 and TRBJ2-4, the complete variable domain reads NAGVMQNPRHLVRRRGQEARLRCSPMKGHSHVYWYRQLPEEGLKFMVYLQKENIIDESGMPKERFSAEFPKEGPSILRIQQVVRGDSAAYFCASSPPSGDKNIQYFGAGTRLSVL.

The chain employs TRBV3-1 (or the pseudogene TRBV3-2) and TRBJ2-7; perhaps TRBD2 as D (6 bases). Germline values: CDR1 LGHDT, CDR2 YNNKEL (reference sequence). V was clipped by 4 bases and J by 5 bases, with 15 bases between them. The CDR3 loop spans 14 amino acids. Here the CDR3 reads CASSRDSWGHEQYF. In DNA, the CDR3 is TGTGCCAGCAGCCGGGACTCCTGGGGCCACGAGCAGTACTTC.

The chain couples TRBV3-1 (or the pseudogene TRBV3-2) to TRBJ1-1; D is uncertain. Trimming shortened V by 2 bases and J by 1 base, and 8 bases separated the two germline ends. Germline loops: CDR1 LGHDT, CDR2 YNNKEL (reference sequence). The length of the CDR3 is 14 residues. CDR3 residues: CASSQQSSNTEAFF. CDR3 coding DNA: TGTGCCAGCAGCCAACAGTCCTCGAACACTGAAGCTTTCTTT.